This paragraph reports one TCR beta chain. One entry per CDR3 protein, called by TCRdb with MiXCR from the 5' RACE reads. Altogether tens of thousands of distinct CDR3 sequences are present, about a fifth being singletons, with the ten largest covering roughly 6%. The data are from a study of spatial heterogeneity in lung cancer. In the study overall: Fewer alpha-chain than beta-chain sequences were consistently detected. Raw reads showed each unique TCR and UMI combination turning up more than ten times on average.

Per the germline V gene, CDR1 is SGHVS and CDR2 is FNYEAQ. V was shortened by 5 bases and J by 4 bases, with 15 bases between the two germline ends. CDR3 size: 15 residues. Time point indicated: sample taken at primary tumor resection. Whole RNA, which was extracted from tumor, nontumor lung tissue or frozen PBMC, was sequenced without any cell sorting. The clonotype comes from a male donor with early-stage non-small cell lung cancer. The sequencing here drew on PBMCs, taken at surgery. This chain uses TRBV7-6 with TRBJ1-3; weak D call: TRBD1 (5 bases). In DNA, the CDR3 is TGTGCCAGCAGCCCGGCGGGGGGTTGGGGAAACACCATATATTTT. Translating gives CASSPAGGWGNTIYF.